Each of the 14 T cell receptor beta chains below was sequenced from the same sample in a study of technical replicates of blood from a handful of donors. Data came from immunoSEQ multiplex PCR; TCRdb stores just in-frame clones and leaves some out. The table lists just over 95,000 clones, approximately 94% of them singletons. Sequences were obtained from T cells isolated from PBMCs. Receptors originate from a human donor in good health.

This CDR3 reads CASSLRDRGSLGEKLFF. DNA for the CDR3: TGTGCCAGCAGCTTAAGGGACAGGGGAAGTCTGGGTGAAAAACTGTTTTTT. The genes are TRBV11-2 and TRBJ1-4; 10 positions agree with TRBD1. CDR1 and CDR2 from the germline V gene are SGHAT and FQNNGV. V was clipped by 2 bases and J by 7 bases; unmatched bases: 10. This CDR3 region has 17 residues.

The chain employs TRBV7-9 and TRBJ1-2; D is ambiguous. This CDR3 comprises 13 residues. V lost 2 bases and J 8 bases, leaving 12 bases between the germline ends. CDR1 SEHNR and CDR2 FQNEAQ come from the germline V gene (reference sequence). CDR3 region: CASSLFPRSGYTF. The CDR3, as DNA: TGTGCCAGCAGCTTATTTCCTAGATCAGGCTACACCTTC.

V is TRBV5-4 and J is TRBJ2-1; 8 bases align to TRBD2. CDR3 size: 14 residues. J gave up 7 bases and V 9 bases, and 12 bases lay outside the gene matches. Germline V gene data show CDR1 as SGHNT and CDR2 as YYREEE (reference sequence). The CDR3 spells CATHRGGAGNEQFF. Here the CDR3 DNA reads TGTGCCACCCACCGGGGGGGGGCCGGGAATGAGCAGTTCTTC.

The chain links TRBV5-1 to TRBJ2-1; D is undetermined. Germline assignment: CDR1 SGHRS and CDR2 YFSETQ. The CDR3 extends over 14 amino acids. Trimming left V 5 bases short and J 7 bases short, with 16 bases between. This chain's CDR3 is CASRWLEITNEQFF. In DNA form, the CDR3 reads TGCGCCAGCAGGTGGCTAGAAATTACAAATGAGCAGTTCTTC.

This sequence joins TRBV4-1 and TRBJ1-1; D is unresolved. Germline CDR1 reads MGHRA; CDR2 reads YSYEKL. The CDR3 length is 16 residues. Trimming removed 1 base from V and 4 bases from J, with 16 bases in between. The CDR3 DNA reads as TGCGCCAGCAGCCAAGGAGGCGGTTTGCTGGGCACTGAAGCTTTCTTT. The encoded protein is CASSQGGGLLGTEAFF.

This chain joins TRBV6-5 and TRBJ2-2, with D possibly being TRBD1 (6 bases). Germline lookup yields CDR1 MNHEY and CDR2 SVGAGI. Trimming took off 10 bases at V and 4 bases at J, with 16 bases between the two ends. This CDR3 is 14 amino acids long. The CDR3 DNA follows: TGTGCCACTCTACCGAGGGGGTTCACCGGGGAGCTGTTTTTT. This gives the protein CATLPRGFTGELFF.

This sequence joins TRBV27 and TRBJ2-6, with D perhaps TRBD2 (6 bases). CDR1 is MNHEY and CDR2 is SMNVEV in the germline V gene (reference sequence). Between the trimmed V and J ends, which lost 4 bases and 4 bases, there was a span of 8 bases. This CDR3 contains 14 residues. The CDR3 protein is CASSWGVGANVLTF. DNA for the CDR3: TGTGCCAGCAGTTGGGGGGTGGGGGCCAACGTCCTGACTTTC.

The chain carries TRBV14 and TRBJ1-2; 7 bases map to TRBD1. The CDR3 covers 14 residues. CDR1 SGHDN and CDR2 FVKESK come from the germline V gene. Germline trimming cut 4 bases from V and 10 bases from J; bases unmatched to any gene: 12. The CDR3 sequence: CASSLYRDSNIYTF. The CDR3 DNA reads TGTGCCAGCAGCCTATACCGGGACAGCAACATCTACACCTTC.

This rearrangement joins TRBV2 to TRBJ2-2, with D uncertain. The CDR3 contains 13 residues. Germline assignment: CDR1 SNHLY and CDR2 FYNNEI. The germline V and J ends were trimmed by 4 bases and 4 bases, with 7 bases remaining between them. The CDR3 loop is CASSGQATGELFF. The CDR3 DNA is TGTGCCAGCAGTGGTCAGGCCACCGGGGAGCTGTTTTTT. Looking up the rest from reference TRBV2 and TRBJ2-2 gives the full variable domain: EPEVTQTPSHQVTQMGQEVILRCVPISNHLYFYWYRQILGQKVEFLVSFYNNEISEKSEIFDDQFSVERPDGSNFTLKIRSTKLEDSAMYFCASSGQATGELFFGEGSRLTVL.

The genes are TRBV30 and TRBJ1-1; D not certain. V was cut by 3 bases and J by 4 bases, with 12 bases left in between. Germline values: CDR1 GTSNPN, CDR2 SVGIG (reference sequence). The CDR3 has 13 amino acids. The CDR3 protein is CAWSPGLLTEAFF. The CDR3 DNA reads as TGTGCCTGGAGCCCGGGTCTGCTCACTGAAGCTTTCTTT.

The chain has TRBV19 and TRBJ1-2, with 7 bases that match TRBD1. The CDR3 is 15 amino acids. Looked up from germline, CDR1 is LNHDA and CDR2 is SQIVND (reference sequence). V lost 7 bases, J lost 4 bases, and 12 bases stayed unmatched. CDR3 nucleotide sequence: TGTGCCAGTACTGAGACAGGGCTGGTCCTCTATGGCTACACCTTC. This sequence encodes CASTETGLVLYGYTF.

The CDR3 region is CASSDNSGASGANVLTF. The CDR3, as DNA: TGTGCCAGTAGTGACAATAGCGGGGCCTCTGGGGCCAACGTCCTGACTTTC. The chain has TRBV19 and TRBJ2-6; 8 positions match TRBD2. This CDR3 has 17 amino acids. J lost 0 bases, V lost 5 bases, and 6 bases had no gene match. Germline lookup yields CDR1 LNHDA and CDR2 SQIVND (reference sequence).

The chain uses TRBV27 and TRBJ1-5, with 7 positions matching TRBD1. J was trimmed by 4 bases and V by 2 bases; bases with no gene match: 5. The CDR3 is 15 residues long. From germline, CDR1 is MNHEY and CDR2 SMNVEV (reference sequence). CDR3 coding DNA: TGTGCCAGCAGTTTAATGGGACAGCCTAATCAGCCCCAGCATTTT. Its translation: CASSLMGQPNQPQHF.

This sequence joins TRBV7-6 and TRBJ2-7; possible D gene TRBD2, 5 bases. The CDR3 loop spans 15 amino acids. CDR1 is SGHVS and CDR2 is FNYEAQ in the germline V gene. The germline V and J ends were trimmed by 0 bases and 4 bases, with 13 bases remaining between them. The CDR3 sequence is CASSLAGEQFYEQYF. CDR3 sequence (DNA): TGTGCCAGCAGCTTAGCGGGAGAGCAGTTTTACGAGCAGTACTTC.